This TCR beta chain was retrieved from a study of cytomegalovirus exposure and HLA in healthy donors. The PCR ran on 60 Vbeta and 13 Jbeta primers. Repertoires were generated with immunoSEQ multiplex PCR, while TCRdb's copy carries only in-frame clones and drops some. The data hold about 110,000 clones, with less than 85% observed a single time. CDR1 and CDR2 from the germline V gene are SGHAT and FQNNGV. The CDR3 totals 14 residues. V gave up 7 bases and J gave up 4 bases; unmatched junction bases: 3. The chain employs TRBV11-2 and TRBJ2-3; 12 bases align to TRBD2. This clonotype originated in a man between 60 and 75 years old in good health and CMV-seronegative. Sequencing used PBMCs. The DNA for the CDR3 is TGTGCCAGCATCCTAGCGGGGGGGCCAGATACGCAGTATTTT. It encodes CASILAGGPDTQYF.